This T cell receptor beta chain was profiled in a study of CD8 T cells in Susac syndrome. In its sample, this clonotype was seen once. Random hexamers were used to reverse transcribe the RNA input (about 0.45 to 1 ug). TCRdb fed the immunoSEQ multiplex PCR reads into MiXCR, producing one record per CDR3 protein. The sample yields 200,000 to 300,000 distinct CDR3 sequences, 93% seen once. Germline CDR1 reads SGHRS; CDR2 reads YFSETQ. V was cut by 0 bases and J by 5 bases, with 8 bases left in between. CDR3 length equals 13 residues. The V gene is TRBV5-1, the J gene TRBJ1-2; D unresolved. Sequenced: CD4+ T cells from PBMCs. The TCR originated in a human donor with multiple sclerosis. CDR3 bases: TGCGCCAGCAGCTTGGCCATAGGGTATGGCTACACCTTC. Translating gives CASSLAIGYGYTF.